This paragraph covers one TCR beta chain sequence. Its recognized antigen is unknown. No clone much larger than this one lies a single base away; base qualities are absent. The immunoSEQ Assay, a bias-controlled multiplex PCR, was used to amplify TCRbeta CDR3 regions from genomic DNA. Per the original workflow: The number of nucleated cells in each sample was estimated from the amplification of reference gene primers within the assay. To quantify the absolute abundance of each unique TCRbeta CDR3 rearrangement, sequence reads were collapsed and filtered. For each sample, productive Simpson clonality was calculated as the square root of Simpson's diversity index across productive rearrangements. TCRdb took this table from immuneACCESS and kept in-frame rearrangements with V and J called. Such tables lack part of the clones; where checked against another copy, unresolved V genes explain under half of the gap, and the rest is unexplained. V, J and clone size are those of that table, while D and trimming were read from the DNA. This sample gives about 330,000 clones in total; about 87% of them show up just once. The ten most abundant clones make up 5% of the sample.

The CDR3 runs 15 amino acids, cysteine and phenylalanine included. Only the CDR3 DNA stays, 45 bases, in frame from base 1. Via the germline V gene, CDR1 is MDHEN and CDR2 SYDVKM. V loses 3 bases, J loses 7 bases, and the germline ends lie 13 bases apart. The record originates from a study of blood T cell repertoires in COVID-19 (TCRdb year 2020). In the study overall: Samples covering the acute and convalescent phases of COVID-19 were provided by collaborators in the United States, Italy and Spain. The prospective study material was composed of cDNA or gDNA derived from T cells, B-cell-depleted T cells, or PBMCs. The dataset comprised deeply sampled blood TCRbeta repertoires from subjects exposed to, actively infected with, or recovered from COVID-19. The repertoires were released in a freely available public database meant as a resource for research on the immune response to SARS-CoV-2. The samples were drawn from the first 160 participants of the ongoing ImmuneRACE study and from about 1,200 subjects provided by 6 global collaborators. The sample metadata nearly always contained a de-identified subject ID, COVID-19 status, age in years and sex. HLA class I and class II types, where available, came from metadata supplied by the sample provider rather than from assay-based typing. Study-level results and caveats: The amount of clinical and demographic metadata varied by source and participant and was provided uncurated.

In the prospective study, participants were roughly 18 to 100 years old, resided in about two dozen geographic areas of the United States, and were enrolled through a virtual design. To assign participants to cohorts, the prospective study relied on clinical history that participants themselves reported in a screening survey and a study questionnaire. Recovered participants in ImmuneRACE Cohort 3 were defined as having two consecutive negative NP/OP PCR tests, clearance from a healthcare professional, or resolution of symptoms. Mobile phlebotomists in the prospective study collected whole blood, serum and a nasopharyngeal or oropharyngeal swab from every participant. Over a roughly 2-month period, participants in the prospective study had the option of providing additional blood draws and questionnaires. Before DNA extraction, prospective study blood samples were shipped either frozen or at room temperature.

This clonotype originated in a man under 40 who had recovered from COVID-19. The sequence joins TRBV28 to TRBJ1-6; too little of a D gene remains to name it. Sequencing used PBMCs or T cells enriched from blood (not recorded which). The CDR3 protein is CASSFLQRLNSPLHF. The bases are TGTGCCAGCAGTTTCCTCCAGCGGTTAAATTCACCCCTCCACTTT.